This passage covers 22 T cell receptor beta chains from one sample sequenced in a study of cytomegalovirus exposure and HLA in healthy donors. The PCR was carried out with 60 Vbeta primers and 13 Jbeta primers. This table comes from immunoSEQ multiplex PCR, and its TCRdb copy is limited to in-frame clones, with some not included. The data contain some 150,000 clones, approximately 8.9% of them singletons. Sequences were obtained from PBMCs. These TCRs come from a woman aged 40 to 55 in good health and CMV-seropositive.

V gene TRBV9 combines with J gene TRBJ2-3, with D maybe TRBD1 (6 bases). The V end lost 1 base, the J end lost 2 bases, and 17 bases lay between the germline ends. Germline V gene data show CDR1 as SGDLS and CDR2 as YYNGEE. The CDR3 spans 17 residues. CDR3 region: CASSVQGLASNTDTQYF. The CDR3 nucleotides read TGTGCCAGCAGCGTACAGGGGCTAGCATCTAACACAGATACGCAGTATTTT.

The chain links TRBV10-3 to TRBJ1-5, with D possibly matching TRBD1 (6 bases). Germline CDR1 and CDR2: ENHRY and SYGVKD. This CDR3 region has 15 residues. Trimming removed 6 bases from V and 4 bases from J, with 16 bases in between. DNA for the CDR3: TGTGCCATCAGCACCGGGGGGACACAAAATCAGCCCCAGCATTTT. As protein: CAISTGGTQNQPQHF.

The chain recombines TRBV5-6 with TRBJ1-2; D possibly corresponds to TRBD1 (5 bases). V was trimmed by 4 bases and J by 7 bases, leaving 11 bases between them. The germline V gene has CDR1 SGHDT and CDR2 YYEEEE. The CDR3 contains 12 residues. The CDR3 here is CASSPAGLGYTF. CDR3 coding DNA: TGTGCCAGCAGCCCCGCAGGGCTTGGCTACACCTTC.

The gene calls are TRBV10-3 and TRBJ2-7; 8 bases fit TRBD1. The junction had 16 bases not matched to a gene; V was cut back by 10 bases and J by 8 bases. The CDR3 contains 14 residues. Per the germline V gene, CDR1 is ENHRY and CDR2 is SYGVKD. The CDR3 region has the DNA TGTGCCAGCCACAAGACAGGGGAATCGGATCAGCAGTACTTC. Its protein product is CASHKTGESDQQYF.

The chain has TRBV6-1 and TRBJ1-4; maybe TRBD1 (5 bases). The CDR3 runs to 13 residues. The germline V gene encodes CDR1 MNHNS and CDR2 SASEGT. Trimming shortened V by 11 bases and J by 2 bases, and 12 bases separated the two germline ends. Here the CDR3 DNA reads TGTGCCTTAGGGGTTCGCACTAATGAAAAACTGTTTTTT. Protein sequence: CALGVRTNEKLFF.

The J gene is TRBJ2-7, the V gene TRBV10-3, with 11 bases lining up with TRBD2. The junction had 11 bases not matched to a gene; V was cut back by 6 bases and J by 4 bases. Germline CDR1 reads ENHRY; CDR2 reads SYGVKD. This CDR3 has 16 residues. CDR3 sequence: CAIRDIAGGSTYEQYF. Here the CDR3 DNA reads TGTGCCATCAGGGACATAGCGGGGGGGTCCACTTACGAGCAGTACTTC.

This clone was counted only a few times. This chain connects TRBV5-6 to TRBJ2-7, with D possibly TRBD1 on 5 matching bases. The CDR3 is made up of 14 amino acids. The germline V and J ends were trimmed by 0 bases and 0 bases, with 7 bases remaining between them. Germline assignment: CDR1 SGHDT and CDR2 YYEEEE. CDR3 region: CASSLDRSSYEQYF. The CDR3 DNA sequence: TGTGCCAGCAGCTTGGACAGGTCCTCCTACGAGCAGTACTTC. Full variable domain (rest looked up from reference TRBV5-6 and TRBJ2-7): DAGVTQSPTHLIKTRGQQVTLRCSPKSGHDTVSWYQQALGQGPQFIFQYYEEEERQRGNFPDRFSGHQFPNYSSELNVNALLLGDSALYLCASSLDRSSYEQYFGPGTRLTVT.

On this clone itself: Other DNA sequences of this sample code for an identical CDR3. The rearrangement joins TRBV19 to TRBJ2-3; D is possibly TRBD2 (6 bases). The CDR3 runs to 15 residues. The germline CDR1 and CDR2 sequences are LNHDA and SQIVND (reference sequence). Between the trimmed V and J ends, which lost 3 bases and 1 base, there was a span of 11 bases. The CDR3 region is CASSIGGAGTDTQYF. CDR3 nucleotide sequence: TGTGCCAGTAGTATCGGCGGGGCGGGCACAGATACGCAGTATTTT.

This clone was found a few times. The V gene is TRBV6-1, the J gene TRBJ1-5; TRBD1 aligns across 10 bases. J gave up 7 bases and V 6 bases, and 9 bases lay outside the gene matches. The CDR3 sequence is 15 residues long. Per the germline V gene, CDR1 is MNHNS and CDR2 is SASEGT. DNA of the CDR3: TGTGCCAGCAGACGGGACAGGGGAGAGGGACAGCCCCAGCATTTT. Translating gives CASRRDRGEGQPQHF.

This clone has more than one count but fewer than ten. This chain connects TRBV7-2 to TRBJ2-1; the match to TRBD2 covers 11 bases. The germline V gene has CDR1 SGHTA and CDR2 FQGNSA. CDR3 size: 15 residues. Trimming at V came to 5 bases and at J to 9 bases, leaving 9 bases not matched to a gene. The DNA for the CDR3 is TGTGCCAGCAGCCTTACTAGCGGGGGTGGTGGTGAGCAGTTCTTC. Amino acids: CASSLTSGGGGEQFF.

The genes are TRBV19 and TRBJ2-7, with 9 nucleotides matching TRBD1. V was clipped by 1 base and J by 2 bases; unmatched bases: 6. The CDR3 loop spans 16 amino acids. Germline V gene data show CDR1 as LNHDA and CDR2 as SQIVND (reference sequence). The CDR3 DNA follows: TGTGCCAGTAGTATAGTGGCGACAGGGGGTCCCTACGAGCAGTACTTC. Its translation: CASSIVATGGPYEQYF.

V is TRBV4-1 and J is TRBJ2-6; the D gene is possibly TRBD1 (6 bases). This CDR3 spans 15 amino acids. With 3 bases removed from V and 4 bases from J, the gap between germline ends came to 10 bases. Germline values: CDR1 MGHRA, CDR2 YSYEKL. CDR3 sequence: CASSQLGTGANVLTF. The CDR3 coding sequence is TGCGCCAGCAGCCAGCTCGGGACAGGGGCCAACGTCCTGACTTTC.

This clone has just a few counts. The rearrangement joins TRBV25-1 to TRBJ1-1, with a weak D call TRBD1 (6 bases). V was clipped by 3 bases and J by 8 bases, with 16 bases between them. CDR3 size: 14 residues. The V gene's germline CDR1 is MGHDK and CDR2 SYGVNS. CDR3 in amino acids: CASSEDHREGEAFF. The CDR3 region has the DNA TGTGCCAGCAGTGAGGACCACAGGGAGGGAGAAGCTTTCTTT.

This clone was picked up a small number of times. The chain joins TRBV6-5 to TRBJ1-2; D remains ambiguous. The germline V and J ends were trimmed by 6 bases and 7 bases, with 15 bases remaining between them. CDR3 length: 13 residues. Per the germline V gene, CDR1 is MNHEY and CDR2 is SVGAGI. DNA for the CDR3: TGTGCCAGCAGGCCTGAGTGGCTAGGTGGCTACACCTTC. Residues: CASRPEWLGGYTF.

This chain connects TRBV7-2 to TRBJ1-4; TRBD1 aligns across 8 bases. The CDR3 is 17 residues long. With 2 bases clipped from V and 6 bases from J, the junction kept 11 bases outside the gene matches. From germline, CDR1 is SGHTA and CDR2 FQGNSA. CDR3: CASSLFGRQGSYEKLFF. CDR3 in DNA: TGTGCCAGCAGCTTATTCGGGCGACAGGGGTCATATGAAAAACTGTTTTTT.

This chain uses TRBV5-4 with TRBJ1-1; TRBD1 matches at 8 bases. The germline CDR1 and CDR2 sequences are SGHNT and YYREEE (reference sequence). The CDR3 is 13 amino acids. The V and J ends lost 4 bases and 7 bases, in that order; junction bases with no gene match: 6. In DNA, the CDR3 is TGTGCCAGCAGCGAGGACAGGGAGGGTGAAGCTTTCTTT. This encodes CASSEDREGEAFF.

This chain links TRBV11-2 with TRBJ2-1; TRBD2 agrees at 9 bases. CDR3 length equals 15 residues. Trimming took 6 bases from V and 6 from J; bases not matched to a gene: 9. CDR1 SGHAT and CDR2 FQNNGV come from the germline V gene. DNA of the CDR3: TGTGCCAGCAGAAATAAGCGGGGGGCCATCAATGAGCAGTTCTTC. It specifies CASRNKRGAINEQFF.

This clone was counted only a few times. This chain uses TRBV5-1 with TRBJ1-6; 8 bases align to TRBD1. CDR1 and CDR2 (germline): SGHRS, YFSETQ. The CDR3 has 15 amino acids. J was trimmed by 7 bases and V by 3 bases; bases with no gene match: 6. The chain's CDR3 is CASSSLGQENSPLHF. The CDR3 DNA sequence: TGCGCCAGCAGCTCCCTGGGACAGGAAAATTCACCCCTCCACTTT.

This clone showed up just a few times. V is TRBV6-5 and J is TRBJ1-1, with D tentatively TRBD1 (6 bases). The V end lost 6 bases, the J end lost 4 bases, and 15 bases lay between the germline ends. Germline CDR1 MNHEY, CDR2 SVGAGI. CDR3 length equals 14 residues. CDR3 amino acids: CASRITGSGTEAFF. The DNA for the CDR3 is TGTGCCAGCAGAATTACAGGGTCGGGCACTGAAGCTTTCTTT.

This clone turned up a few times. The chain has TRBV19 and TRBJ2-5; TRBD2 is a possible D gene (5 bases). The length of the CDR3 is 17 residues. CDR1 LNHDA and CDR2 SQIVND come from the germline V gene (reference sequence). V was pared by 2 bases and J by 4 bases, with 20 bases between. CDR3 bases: TGTGCCAGTAGTATACGCTCCGATTTGGGCGGAGGAGAGACCCAGTACTTC. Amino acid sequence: CASSIRSDLGGGETQYF.

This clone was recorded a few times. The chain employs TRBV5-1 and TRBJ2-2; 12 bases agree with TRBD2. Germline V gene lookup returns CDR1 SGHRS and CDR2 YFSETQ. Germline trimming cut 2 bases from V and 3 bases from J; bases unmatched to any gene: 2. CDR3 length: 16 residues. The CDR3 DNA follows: TGCGCCAGCAGCTTAAGGACTAGCGGGGACACCGGGGAGCTGTTTTTT. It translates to CASSLRTSGDTGELFF.

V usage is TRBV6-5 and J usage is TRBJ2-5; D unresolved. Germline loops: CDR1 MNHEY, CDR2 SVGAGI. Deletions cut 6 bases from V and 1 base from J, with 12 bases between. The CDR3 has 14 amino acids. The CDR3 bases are TGTGCCAGCAGCTACGGAGAGCTCCAAGAGACCCAGTACTTC. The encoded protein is CASSYGELQETQYF.